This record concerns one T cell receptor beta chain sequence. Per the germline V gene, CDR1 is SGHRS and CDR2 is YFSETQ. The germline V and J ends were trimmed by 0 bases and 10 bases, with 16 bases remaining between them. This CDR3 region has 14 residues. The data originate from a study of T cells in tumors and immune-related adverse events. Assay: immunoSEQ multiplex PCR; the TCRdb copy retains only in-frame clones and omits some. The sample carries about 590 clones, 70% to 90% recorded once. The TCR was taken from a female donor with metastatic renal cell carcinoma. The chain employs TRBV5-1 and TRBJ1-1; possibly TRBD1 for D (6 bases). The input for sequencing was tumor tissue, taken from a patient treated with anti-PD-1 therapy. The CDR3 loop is CASSLVASAGAAFF. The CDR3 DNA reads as TGCGCCAGCAGCTTGGTTGCGAGTGCAGGGGCAGCTTTCTTT.